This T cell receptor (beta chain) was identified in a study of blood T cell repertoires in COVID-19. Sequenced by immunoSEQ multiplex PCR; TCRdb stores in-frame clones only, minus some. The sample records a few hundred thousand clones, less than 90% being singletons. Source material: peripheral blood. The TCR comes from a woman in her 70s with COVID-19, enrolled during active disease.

The CDR3 loop reads CASRSGGGMGELFF. The CDR3 DNA reads TGTGCCAGCAGATCGGGAGGGGGAATGGGGGAGCTGTTTTTT. The rearrangement uses TRBV28 and TRBJ2-2, with 8 bases matching TRBD2. The CDR3 totals 14 residues. Germline V CDR1 and CDR2: MDHEN, SYDVKM. V lost 6 bases, J lost 8 bases, and 8 bases stayed unmatched.